The T cell receptor (beta chain) described here comes from a study of blood T cell repertoires in COVID-19. Study-wide background: The samples span acute and convalescent COVID-19 from the United States, Italy and Spain. Sources were T cells, B-cell-depleted T cells, or PBMCs; the material itself was cDNA or gDNA.

In the authors' workflow: Amplification of reference gene primers was used by the study to estimate nucleated cell counts. Only in-frame clones appear in the TCRdb table, and some are missing; sequencing was by immunoSEQ multiplex PCR. V and J calls and clone size come straight from that table; D and trimming were deduced from the DNA. Of roughly 200,000 clones detected, about 83% appear once; the ten largest clones hold roughly 5%. The receptor's source is a woman between 65 and 79 years old with active or convalescent COVID-19. The sequenced sample consisted of peripheral blood.

CDR3: CASSSRDRGYNSPLHF. The CDR3 bases are TGTGCCAGCAGCTCCCGGGACAGGGGCTATAATTCACCCCTCCACTTT. This chain links TRBV13 with TRBJ1-6; 10 bases match TRBD1. Per germline, CDR1 PRHDT and CDR2 FYEKMQ (reference sequence). This CDR3 region has 16 residues. J was trimmed by 3 bases and V by 4 bases; bases with no gene match: 3. The complete variable domain, with remaining parts taken from reference TRBV13 and TRBJ1-6, reads AAGVIQSPRHLIKEKRETATLKCYPIPRHDTVYWYQQGPGQDPQFLISFYEKMQSDKGSIPDRFSAQQFSDYHSELNMSSLELGDSALYFCASSSRDRGYNSPLHFGNGTRLTVT.